These 17 T cell receptor beta chains originate from one sample sequenced in a study of blood T cell repertoires in COVID-19. TCRdb's table, derived via immunoSEQ multiplex PCR, lists solely in-frame clones and lacks some. This repertoire shows about 440,000 clones, around 88% found once; its top ten account for around 12%. Specimen: peripheral blood. All receptors derive from a woman between 50 and 59 years old with COVID-19, enrolled during active disease.

The chain has TRBV6-6 and TRBJ2-3, with TRBD1 matching over 8 bases. The ends lost 6 bases at V and 1 base at J; junction bases unmatched: 6. The CDR3 spans 15 residues. Per germline, CDR1 MNHNY and CDR2 SVGAGI (reference sequence). CDR3 DNA: TGTGCCAGCAGCGAGACAGGGGCGGGCACAGATACGCAGTATTTT. Amino acid sequence: CASSETGAGTDTQYF.

The rearrangement links TRBV28 to TRBJ1-2; a possible D gene is TRBD1 (6 bases). The CDR3 has 14 residues. V lost 5 bases to trimming and J lost 2 bases, with 12 bases between them. Germline lookup yields CDR1 MDHEN and CDR2 SYDVKM. The CDR3 is CASSPRGANYGYTF. The CDR3 DNA reads as TGTGCCAGCAGTCCCCGGGGGGCCAACTATGGCTACACCTTC.

The chain links TRBV18 to TRBJ2-1; D is possibly TRBD2 (6 bases). Trimming removed 3 bases from V and 5 bases from J, with 17 bases in between. The V gene's germline CDR1 is KGHSH and CDR2 LQKENI. This CDR3 has 16 amino acids. CDR3 DNA sequence: TGTGCCAGCTCACCTGCGCGGGGTGAAGCGGACAATGAGCAGTTCTTC. Translation gives CASSPARGEADNEQFF.

This chain connects TRBV6-6 to TRBJ1-3; D gene uncertain. Trimming removed 5 bases from V and 0 bases from J, with 17 bases in between. In germline, CDR1 is MNHNY, CDR2 SVGAGI (reference sequence). This CDR3 is built from 17 residues. Here the CDR3 DNA reads TGTGCCAGCAGTCGGGCCGCTGGTCTCCTCTCTGGAAACACCATATATTTT. Translated, it gives CASSRAAGLLSGNTIYF.

The gene calls are TRBV5-1 and TRBJ2-3, with D possibly being TRBD1 (5 bases). This CDR3 contains 15 residues. CDR1 is SGHRS, CDR2 YFSETQ, per germline. Trimming removed 0 bases from V and 0 bases from J, with 8 bases in between. CDR3 protein: CASSLEGPSTDTQYF. In DNA, the CDR3 is TGCGCCAGCAGCTTGGAGGGGCCGAGCACAGATACGCAGTATTTT.

In its sample, this clone was seen a few times. This chain uses TRBV2 with TRBJ2-2, with TRBD1 matching over 9 bases. With 7 bases clipped from V and 6 bases from J, the junction kept 3 bases outside the gene matches. The germline V gene has CDR1 SNHLY and CDR2 FYNNEI. The CDR3 spans 13 residues. The CDR3: CASKGQGPGELFF. In nucleotides, the CDR3 is TGTGCCAGCAAGGGACAGGGTCCCGGGGAGCTGTTTTTT.

The V call is TRBV5-6, the J call TRBJ2-7, with a tentative D call TRBD1 (5 bases). The germline V gene encodes CDR1 SGHDT and CDR2 YYEEEE. There are 13 residues in the CDR3. Trimming stripped 0 bases from V and 3 bases from J, with 7 bases between. This CDR3 is CASSLGGLYEQYF. CDR3 DNA sequence: TGTGCCAGCAGCTTGGGGGGCCTCTACGAGCAGTACTTC.

The rearrangement uses TRBV5-4 and TRBJ1-2; 8 bases are shared with TRBD1. CDR1 SGHNT and CDR2 YYREEE come from the germline V gene (reference sequence). V was pared by 0 bases and J by 8 bases, with 6 bases of the junction left unmatched. The CDR3 spans 14 residues. The CDR3 region has the DNA TGTGCCAGCAGCTTGGTGGACAGGGCTCGAGGCTACACCTTC. It translates to CASSLVDRARGYTF. The entire variable domain, with the rest obtained from reference TRBV5-4 and TRBJ1-2, is as follows: ETGVTQSPTHLIKTRGQQVTLRCSSQSGHNTVSWYQQALGQGPQFIFQYYREEENGRGNFPPRFSGLQFPNYSSELNVNALELDDSALYLCASSLVDRARGYTFGSGTRLTVV.

The chain combines TRBV28 with TRBJ1-1; the D is unclear. V dropped 10 bases and J dropped 3 bases, with 12 bases sitting between them. This CDR3 region has 12 residues. CDR1 MDHEN and CDR2 SYDVKM come from the germline V gene. The CDR3 here is CATLGGYTEAFF. The DNA for the CDR3 is TGTGCCACCCTTGGAGGTTACACTGAAGCTTTCTTT.

V gene TRBV5-1 combines with J gene TRBJ2-2, with 7 positions matching TRBD2. The CDR3 extends over 15 amino acids. Looked up from germline, CDR1 is SGHRS and CDR2 is YFSETQ. V lost 2 bases and J lost 5; bases outside the gene matches: 6. The CDR3 DNA sequence: TGCGCCAGCAGCTTTGTGCAGGGACTAACCGGGGAGCTGTTTTTT. Translating gives CASSFVQGLTGELFF.

The chain is built from TRBV4-1 and TRBJ1-2, with 7 positions matching TRBD1. This CDR3 comprises 15 residues. J lost 6 bases, V lost 0 bases, and 7 bases had no gene match. Germline loops: CDR1 MGHRA, CDR2 YSYEKL. CDR3 protein: CASSQDGRGLNGYTF. DNA of the CDR3: TGCGCCAGCAGCCAAGATGGAAGGGGGCTCAATGGCTACACCTTC.

The chain has TRBV28 and TRBJ2-3; TRBD2 is a possible D gene (5 bases). CDR3 size: 14 residues. Germline V CDR1 and CDR2: MDHEN, SYDVKM. The V end was cut by 4 bases, the J end by 4 bases, with 12 bases between. The CDR3 bases are TGTGCCAGCAGTTCGGACTCACGATCAGATACGCAGTATTTT. Residues: CASSSDSRSDTQYF.

The rearrangement uses TRBV28 and TRBJ1-2, with D unclear. The V gene's germline CDR1 is MDHEN and CDR2 SYDVKM. The CDR3 sequence is 13 residues long. Trimming shortened V by 2 bases and J by 2 bases, and 6 bases separated the two germline ends. The CDR3 region is CASSLRVNYGYTF. The CDR3 DNA reads as TGTGCCAGCAGTTTACGGGTAAACTATGGCTACACCTTC.

The chain joins TRBV27 to TRBJ1-2; D gene unclear. The germline V gene encodes CDR1 MNHEY and CDR2 SMNVEV (reference sequence). V lost 3 bases and J 4 bases, leaving 18 bases between the germline ends. CDR3 size: 16 residues. CDR3 nucleotide sequence: TGTGCCAGCAGTTTCGATTCAAAGCTACCTCTCTATGGCTACACCTTC. It is translated as CASSFDSKLPLYGYTF.

The table lists this clone with a few counts. The rearrangement joins TRBV5-6 to TRBJ1-4; D is unresolved. The CDR3 covers 14 residues. The V gene lost 1 base and the J gene lost 6 bases, with 10 bases spanning the gap. The germline V gene has CDR1 SGHDT and CDR2 YYEEEE. CDR3 sequence (DNA): TGTGCCAGCAGCTTGATGCAGGCCTATGAAAAACTGTTTTTT. This encodes CASSLMQAYEKLFF.

In regard to this clone: The same CDR3 can be traced to other DNA sequences in this sample. CDR3 nucleotides: TGTGCCAGCAGCCCCCGGACAGGTTATGGCTACACCTTC. This encodes CASSPRTGYGYTF. The chain is built from TRBV27 and TRBJ1-2; 7 nucleotides align to TRBD1. This CDR3 is 13 amino acids long. Germline V gene lookup returns CDR1 MNHEY and CDR2 SMNVEV (reference sequence). The V segment lost 6 bases and the J segment 5 bases; nucleotides outside the gene matches: 6.

J is TRBJ2-7 and V is TRBV7-7; maybe TRBD1 (5 bases). Germline V gene sequence: CDR1 SSHAT, CDR2 FNYEAQ (reference sequence). V was cut by 4 bases and J by 2 bases, with 15 bases left in between. This CDR3 is 15 amino acids long. CDR3 region: CASSSGFWGPYEQYF. The CDR3 DNA is TGTGCCAGCAGCTCCGGGTTTTGGGGCCCCTACGAGCAGTACTTC.